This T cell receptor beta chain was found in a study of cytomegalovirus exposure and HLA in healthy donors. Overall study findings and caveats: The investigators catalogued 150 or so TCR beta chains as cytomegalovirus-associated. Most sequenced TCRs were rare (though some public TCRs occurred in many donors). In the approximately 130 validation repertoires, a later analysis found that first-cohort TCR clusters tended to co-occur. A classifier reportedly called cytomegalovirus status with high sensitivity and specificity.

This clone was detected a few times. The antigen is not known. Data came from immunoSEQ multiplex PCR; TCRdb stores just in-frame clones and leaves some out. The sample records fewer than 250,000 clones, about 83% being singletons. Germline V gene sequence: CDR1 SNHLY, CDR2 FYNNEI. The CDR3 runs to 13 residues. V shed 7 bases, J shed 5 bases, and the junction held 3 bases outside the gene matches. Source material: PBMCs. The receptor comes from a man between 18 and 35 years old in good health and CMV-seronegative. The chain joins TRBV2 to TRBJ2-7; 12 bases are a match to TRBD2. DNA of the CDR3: TGTGCCAGCACAGGACTAGCGGGGAACGAGCAGTACTTC. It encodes CASTGLAGNEQYF.